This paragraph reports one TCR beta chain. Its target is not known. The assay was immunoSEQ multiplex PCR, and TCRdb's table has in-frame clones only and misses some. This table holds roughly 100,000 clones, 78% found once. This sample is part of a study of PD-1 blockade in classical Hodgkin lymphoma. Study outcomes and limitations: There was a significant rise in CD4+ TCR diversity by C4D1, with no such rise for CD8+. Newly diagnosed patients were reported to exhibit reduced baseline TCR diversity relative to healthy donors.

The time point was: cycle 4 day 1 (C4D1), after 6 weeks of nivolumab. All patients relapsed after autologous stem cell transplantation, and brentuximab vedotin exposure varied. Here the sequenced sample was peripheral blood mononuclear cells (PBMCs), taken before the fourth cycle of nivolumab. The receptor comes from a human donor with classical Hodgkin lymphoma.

This chain's CDR3 is CSVAQGGNQPQHF. DNA for the CDR3: TGCAGCGTTGCACAGGGGGGGAATCAGCCCCAGCATTTT. The V gene is TRBV29-1, the J gene TRBJ1-5, with 8 bases that match TRBD1. Germline V gene data show CDR1 as SQVTM and CDR2 as ANQGSEA. CDR3 length equals 13 residues. V shed 4 bases and J 4 bases; nucleotides not matched to a gene: 3.